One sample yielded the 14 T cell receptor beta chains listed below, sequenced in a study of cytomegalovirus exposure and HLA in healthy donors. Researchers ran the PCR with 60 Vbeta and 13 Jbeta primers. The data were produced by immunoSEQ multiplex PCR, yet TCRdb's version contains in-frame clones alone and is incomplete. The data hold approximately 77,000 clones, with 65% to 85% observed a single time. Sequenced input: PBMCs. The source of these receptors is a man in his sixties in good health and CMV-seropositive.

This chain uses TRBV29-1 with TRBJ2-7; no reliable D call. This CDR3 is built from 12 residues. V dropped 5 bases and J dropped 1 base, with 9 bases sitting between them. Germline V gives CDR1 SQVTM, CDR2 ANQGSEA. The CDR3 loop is CSVLADSYEQYF. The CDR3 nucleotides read TGCAGCGTTTTGGCGGATTCCTACGAGCAGTACTTC.

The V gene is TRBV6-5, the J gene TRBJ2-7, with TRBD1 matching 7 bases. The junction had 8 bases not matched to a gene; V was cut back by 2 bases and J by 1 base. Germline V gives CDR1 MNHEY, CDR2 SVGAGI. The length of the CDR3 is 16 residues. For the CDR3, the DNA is TGTGCCAGCAGTTACAAAAGACCGGGACAGTCCTACGAGCAGTACTTC. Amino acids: CASSYKRPGQSYEQYF.

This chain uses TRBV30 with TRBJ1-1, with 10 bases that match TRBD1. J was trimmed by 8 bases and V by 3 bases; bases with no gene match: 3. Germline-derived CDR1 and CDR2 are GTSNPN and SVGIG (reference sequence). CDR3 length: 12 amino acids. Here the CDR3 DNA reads TGTGCCTGGAGCCAGGGACAGGGGGAAGCTTTCTTT. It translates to CAWSQGQGEAFF.

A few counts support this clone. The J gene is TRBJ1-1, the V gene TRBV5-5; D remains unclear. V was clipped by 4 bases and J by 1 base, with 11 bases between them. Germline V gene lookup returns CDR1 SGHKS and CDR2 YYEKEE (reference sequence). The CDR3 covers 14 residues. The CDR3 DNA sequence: TGTGCCAGCAGCCCGCATGAGGGGAACACTGAAGCTTTCTTT. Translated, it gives CASSPHEGNTEAFF.

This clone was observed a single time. DNA of the CDR3: TGTGCCAGCAGCCCTGAAGTAGGGGGCGCGACTGAAGCTTTCTTT. Protein sequence: CASSPEVGGATEAFF. V usage is TRBV27 and J usage is TRBJ1-1; TRBD1 agrees at 7 bases. The V gene end was trimmed by 6 bases and the J gene end by 5 bases; junction bases not matched to a gene: 12. The CDR3 covers 15 residues. CDR1 is MNHEY, CDR2 SMNVEV, per germline (reference sequence).

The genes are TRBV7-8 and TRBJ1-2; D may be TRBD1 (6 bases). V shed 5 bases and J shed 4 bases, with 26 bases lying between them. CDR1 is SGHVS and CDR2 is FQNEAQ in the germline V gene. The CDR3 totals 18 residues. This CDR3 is CASSQKGQQWFLGYGYTF. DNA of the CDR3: TGTGCCAGCAGCCAAAAGGGACAACAGTGGTTTTTGGGCTATGGCTACACCTTC.

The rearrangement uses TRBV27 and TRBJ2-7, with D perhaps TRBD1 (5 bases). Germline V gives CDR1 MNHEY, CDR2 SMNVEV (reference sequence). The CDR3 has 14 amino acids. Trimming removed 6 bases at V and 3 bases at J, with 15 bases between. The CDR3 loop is CASREDRTNYEQYF. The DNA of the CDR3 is TGTGCCAGCAGAGAAGACAGAACCAACTACGAGCAGTACTTC.

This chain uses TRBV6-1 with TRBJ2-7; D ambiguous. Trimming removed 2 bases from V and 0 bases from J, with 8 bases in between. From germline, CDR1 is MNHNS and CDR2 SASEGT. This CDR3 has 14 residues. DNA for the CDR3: TGTGCCAGCAGTGAATGGAGTAGCTCCTACGAGCAGTACTTC. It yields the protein CASSEWSSSYEQYF.

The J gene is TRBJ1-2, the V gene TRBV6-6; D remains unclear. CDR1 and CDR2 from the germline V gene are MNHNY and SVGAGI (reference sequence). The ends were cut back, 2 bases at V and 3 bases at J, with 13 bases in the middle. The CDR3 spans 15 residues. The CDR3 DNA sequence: TGTGCCAGCAGTTACGGCTCCACAGAGCACTATGGCTACACCTTC. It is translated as CASSYGSTEHYGYTF.

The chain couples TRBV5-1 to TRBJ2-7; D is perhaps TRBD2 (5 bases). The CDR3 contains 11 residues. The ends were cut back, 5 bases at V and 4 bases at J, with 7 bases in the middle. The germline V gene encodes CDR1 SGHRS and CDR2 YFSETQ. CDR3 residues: CASRSGYEQYF. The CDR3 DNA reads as TGCGCCAGCAGGTCGGGGTACGAGCAGTACTTC.

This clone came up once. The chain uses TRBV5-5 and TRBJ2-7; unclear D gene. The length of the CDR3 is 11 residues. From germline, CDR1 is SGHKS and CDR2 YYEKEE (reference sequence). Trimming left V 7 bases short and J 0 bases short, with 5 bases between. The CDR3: CASQYSYEQYF. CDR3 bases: TGTGCCAGCCAGTACTCCTACGAGCAGTACTTC.

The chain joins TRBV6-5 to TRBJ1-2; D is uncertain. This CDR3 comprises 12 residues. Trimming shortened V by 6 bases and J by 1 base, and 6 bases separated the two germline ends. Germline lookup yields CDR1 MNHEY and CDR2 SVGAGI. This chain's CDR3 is CASRGSNYGYTF. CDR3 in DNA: TGTGCCAGCAGGGGCAGTAACTATGGCTACACCTTC.

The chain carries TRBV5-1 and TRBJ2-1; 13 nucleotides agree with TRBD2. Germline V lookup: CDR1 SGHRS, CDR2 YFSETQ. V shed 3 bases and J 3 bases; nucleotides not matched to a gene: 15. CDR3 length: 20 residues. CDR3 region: CASSSPRTSGSKTVYNEQFF. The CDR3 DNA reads TGCGCCAGCAGCTCCCCCCGGACTAGCGGGAGCAAGACTGTCTACAATGAGCAGTTCTTC.

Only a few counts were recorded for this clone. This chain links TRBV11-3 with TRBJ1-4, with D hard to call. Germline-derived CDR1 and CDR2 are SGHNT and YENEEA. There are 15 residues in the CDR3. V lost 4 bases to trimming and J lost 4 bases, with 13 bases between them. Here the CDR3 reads CASSYRQAVNEKLFF. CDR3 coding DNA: TGTGCCAGCAGCTACCGCCAGGCCGTTAATGAAAAACTGTTTTTT.